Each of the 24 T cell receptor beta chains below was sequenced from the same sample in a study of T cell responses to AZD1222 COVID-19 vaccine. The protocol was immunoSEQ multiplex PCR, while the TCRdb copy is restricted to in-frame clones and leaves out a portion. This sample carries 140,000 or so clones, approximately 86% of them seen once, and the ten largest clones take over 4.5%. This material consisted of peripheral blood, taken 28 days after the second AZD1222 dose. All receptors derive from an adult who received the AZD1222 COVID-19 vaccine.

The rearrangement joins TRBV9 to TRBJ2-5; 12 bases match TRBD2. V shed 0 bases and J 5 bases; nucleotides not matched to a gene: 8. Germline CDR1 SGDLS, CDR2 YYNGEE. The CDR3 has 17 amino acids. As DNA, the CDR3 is TGTGCCAGCAGCGTAGGGGCTAGCGGGAGGGCCGGGGAGACCCAGTACTTC. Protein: CASSVGASGRAGETQYF.

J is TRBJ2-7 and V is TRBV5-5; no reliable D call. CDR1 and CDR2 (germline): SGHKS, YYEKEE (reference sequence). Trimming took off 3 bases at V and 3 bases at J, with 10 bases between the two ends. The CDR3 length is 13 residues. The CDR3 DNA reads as TGTGCCAGCAGCTCTGACTGGGGCTACGAGCAGTACTTC. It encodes CASSSDWGYEQYF.

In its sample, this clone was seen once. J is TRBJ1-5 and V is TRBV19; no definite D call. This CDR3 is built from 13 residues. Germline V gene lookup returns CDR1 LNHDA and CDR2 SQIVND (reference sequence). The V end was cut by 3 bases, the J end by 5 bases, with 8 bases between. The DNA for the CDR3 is TGTGCCAGTAGTATGGGTAGAGATCAGCCCCAGCATTTT. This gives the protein CASSMGRDQPQHF.

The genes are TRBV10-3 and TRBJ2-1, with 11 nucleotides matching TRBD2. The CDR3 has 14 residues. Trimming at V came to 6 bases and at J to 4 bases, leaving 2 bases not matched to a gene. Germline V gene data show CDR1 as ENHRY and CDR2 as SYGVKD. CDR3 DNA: TGTGCCATCAGGACTAGCGGGGCATACAATGAGCAGTTCTTC. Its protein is CAIRTSGAYNEQFF.

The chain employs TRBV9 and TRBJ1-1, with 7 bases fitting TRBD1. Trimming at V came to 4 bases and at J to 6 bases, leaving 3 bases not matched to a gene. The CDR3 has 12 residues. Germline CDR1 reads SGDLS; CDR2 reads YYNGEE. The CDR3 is CASSRQGAEAFF. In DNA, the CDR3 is TGTGCCAGCAGCAGGCAGGGGGCTGAAGCTTTCTTT.

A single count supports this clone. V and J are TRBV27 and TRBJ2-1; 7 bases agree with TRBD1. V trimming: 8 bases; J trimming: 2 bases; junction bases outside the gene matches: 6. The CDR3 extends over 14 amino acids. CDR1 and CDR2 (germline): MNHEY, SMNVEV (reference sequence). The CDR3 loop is CASQGQGAYNEQFF. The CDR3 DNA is TGTGCCAGCCAGGGGCAGGGGGCCTACAATGAGCAGTTCTTC.

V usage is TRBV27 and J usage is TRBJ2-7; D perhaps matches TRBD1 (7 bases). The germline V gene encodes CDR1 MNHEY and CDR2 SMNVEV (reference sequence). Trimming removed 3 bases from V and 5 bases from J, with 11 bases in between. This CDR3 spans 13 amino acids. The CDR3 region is CASSFAGGNEQYF. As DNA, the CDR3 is TGTGCCAGCAGTTTCGCAGGGGGGAACGAGCAGTACTTC.

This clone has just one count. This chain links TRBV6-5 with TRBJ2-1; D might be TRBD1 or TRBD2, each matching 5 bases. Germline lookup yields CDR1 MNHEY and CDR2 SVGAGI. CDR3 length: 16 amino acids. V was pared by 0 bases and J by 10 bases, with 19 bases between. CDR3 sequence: CASSYSGVASPGEQFF. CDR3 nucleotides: TGTGCCAGCAGTTACTCGGGGGTAGCTAGCCCAGGGGAGCAGTTCTTC.

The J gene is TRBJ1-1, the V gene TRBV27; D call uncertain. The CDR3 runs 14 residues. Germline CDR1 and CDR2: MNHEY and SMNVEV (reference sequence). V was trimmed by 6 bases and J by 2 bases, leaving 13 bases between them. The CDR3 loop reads CASRSSMANTEAFF. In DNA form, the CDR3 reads TGTGCCAGCAGGTCCTCAATGGCTAACACTGAAGCTTTCTTT.

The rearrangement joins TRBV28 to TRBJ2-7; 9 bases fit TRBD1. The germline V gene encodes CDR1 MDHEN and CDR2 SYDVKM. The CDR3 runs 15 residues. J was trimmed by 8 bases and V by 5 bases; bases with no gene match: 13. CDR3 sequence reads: CASSPGDRVSWKQYF. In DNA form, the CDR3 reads TGTGCCAGCAGTCCAGGGGACAGGGTGAGTTGGAAGCAGTACTTC.

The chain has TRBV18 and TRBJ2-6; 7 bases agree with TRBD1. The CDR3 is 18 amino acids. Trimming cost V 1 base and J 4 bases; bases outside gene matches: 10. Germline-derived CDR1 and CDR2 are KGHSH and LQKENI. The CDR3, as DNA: TGTGCCAGCTCACCACGCGACAGGGTAGGGACAGGGGCCAACGTCCTGACTTTC. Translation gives CASSPRDRVGTGANVLTF. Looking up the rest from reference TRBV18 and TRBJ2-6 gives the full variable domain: NAGVMQNPRHLVRRRGQEARLRCSPMKGHSHVYWYRQLPEEGLKFMVYLQKENIIDESGMPKERFSAEFPKEGPSILRIQQVVRGDSAAYFCASSPRDRVGTGANVLTFGAGSRLTVL.

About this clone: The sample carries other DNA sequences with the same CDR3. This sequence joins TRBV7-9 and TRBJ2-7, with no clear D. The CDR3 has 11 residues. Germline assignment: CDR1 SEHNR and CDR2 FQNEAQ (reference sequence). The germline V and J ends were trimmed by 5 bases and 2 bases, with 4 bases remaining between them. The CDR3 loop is CASSPAYEQYF. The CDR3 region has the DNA TGTGCCAGCAGCCCAGCCTACGAGCAGTACTTC.

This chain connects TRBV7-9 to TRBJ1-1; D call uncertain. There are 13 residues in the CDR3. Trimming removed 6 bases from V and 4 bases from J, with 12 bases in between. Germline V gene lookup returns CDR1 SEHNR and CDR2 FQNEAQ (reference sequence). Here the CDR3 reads CASSPEVGTEAFF. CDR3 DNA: TGTGCCAGCAGTCCCGAGGTTGGCACTGAAGCTTTCTTT.

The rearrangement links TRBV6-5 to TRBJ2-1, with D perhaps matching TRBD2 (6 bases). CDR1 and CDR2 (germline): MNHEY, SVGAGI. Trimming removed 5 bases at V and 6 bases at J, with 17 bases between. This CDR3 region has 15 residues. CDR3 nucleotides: TGTGCCAGCAGTCGTCTCGGGGGACCGAGCAATGAGCAGTTCTTC. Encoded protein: CASSRLGGPSNEQFF.

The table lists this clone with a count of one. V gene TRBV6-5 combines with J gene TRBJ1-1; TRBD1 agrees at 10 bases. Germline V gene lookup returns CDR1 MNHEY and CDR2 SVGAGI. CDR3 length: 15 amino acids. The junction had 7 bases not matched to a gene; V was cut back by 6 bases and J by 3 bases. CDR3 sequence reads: CASRGRDRGYTEAFF. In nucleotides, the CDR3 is TGTGCCAGCAGAGGCCGGGACAGGGGCTACACTGAAGCTTTCTTT.

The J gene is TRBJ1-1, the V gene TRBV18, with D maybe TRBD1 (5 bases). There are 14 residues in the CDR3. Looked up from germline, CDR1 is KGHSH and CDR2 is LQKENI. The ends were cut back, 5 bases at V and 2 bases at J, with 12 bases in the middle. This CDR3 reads CASSSTQGNTEAFF. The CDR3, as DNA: TGTGCCAGCTCATCGACGCAGGGTAACACTGAAGCTTTCTTT.

The CDR3 DNA sequence: TGTGCCACCAGCAGGACTCTGATCTTAACGCAGTATTTT. Translation: CATSRTLILTQYF. The genes are TRBV15 and TRBJ2-3; D not resolved. V lost 3 bases, J lost 9 bases, and 13 bases lay in between. The CDR3 runs 13 residues. Looked up from germline, CDR1 is LNHNV and CDR2 is YYDKDF (reference sequence).

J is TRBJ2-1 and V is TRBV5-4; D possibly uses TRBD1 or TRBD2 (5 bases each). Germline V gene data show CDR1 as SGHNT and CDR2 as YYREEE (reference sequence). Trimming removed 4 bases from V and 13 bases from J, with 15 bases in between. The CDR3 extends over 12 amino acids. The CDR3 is CASSIPPGTQFF. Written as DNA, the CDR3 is TGTGCCAGCAGCATACCACCCGGGACCCAGTTCTTC. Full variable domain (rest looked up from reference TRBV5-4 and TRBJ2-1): ETGVTQSPTHLIKTRGQQVTLRCSSQSGHNTVSWYQQALGQGPQFIFQYYREEENGRGNFPPRFSGLQFPNYSSELNVNALELDDSALYLCASSIPPGTQFFGPGTRLTVL.

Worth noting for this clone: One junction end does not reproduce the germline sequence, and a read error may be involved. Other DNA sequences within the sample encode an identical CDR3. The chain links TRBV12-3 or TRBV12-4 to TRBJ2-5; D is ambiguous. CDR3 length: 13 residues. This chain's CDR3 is CASRFGHQETQYF. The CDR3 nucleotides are TGTGCCAGCAGATTCGGGCACCAGGAGACCCAGTACTTC.

This chain's CDR3 is CASSHGTAYGYTF. In DNA, the CDR3 is TGTGCCAGCAGCCACGGGACAGCCTATGGCTACACCTTC. The chain employs TRBV14 and TRBJ1-2, with 7 positions matching TRBD1. Germline V gives CDR1 SGHDN, CDR2 FVKESK. V lost 3 bases to trimming and J lost 4 bases; unmatched junction nucleotides: 2. The CDR3 is 13 residues long.

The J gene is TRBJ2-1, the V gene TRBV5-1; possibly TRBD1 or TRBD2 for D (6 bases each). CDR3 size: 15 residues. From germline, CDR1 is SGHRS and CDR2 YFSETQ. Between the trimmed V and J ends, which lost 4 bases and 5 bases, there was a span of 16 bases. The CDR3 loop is CASSPPLGGNNEQFF. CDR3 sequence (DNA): TGCGCCAGCAGCCCCCCCCTGGGGGGCAACAATGAGCAGTTCTTC.

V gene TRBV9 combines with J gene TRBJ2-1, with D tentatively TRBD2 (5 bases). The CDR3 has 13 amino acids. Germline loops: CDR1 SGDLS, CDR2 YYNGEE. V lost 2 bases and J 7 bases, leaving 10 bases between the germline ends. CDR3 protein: CASSVGGRNEQFF. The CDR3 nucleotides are TGTGCCAGCAGCGTGGGCGGGCGGAATGAGCAGTTCTTC.

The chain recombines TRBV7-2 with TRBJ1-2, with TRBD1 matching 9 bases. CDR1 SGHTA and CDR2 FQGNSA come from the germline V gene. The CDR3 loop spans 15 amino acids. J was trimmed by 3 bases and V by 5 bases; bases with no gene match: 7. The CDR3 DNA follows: TGTGCCAGCAGCGCGGGACAGGGAGCGTACTATGGCTACACCTTC. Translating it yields CASSAGQGAYYGYTF.

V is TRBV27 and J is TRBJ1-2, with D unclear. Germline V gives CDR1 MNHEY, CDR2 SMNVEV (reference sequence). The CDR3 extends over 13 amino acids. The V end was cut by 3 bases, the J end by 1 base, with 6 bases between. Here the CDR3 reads CASSFGHNYGYTF. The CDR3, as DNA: TGTGCCAGCAGTTTCGGGCATAACTATGGCTACACCTTC.